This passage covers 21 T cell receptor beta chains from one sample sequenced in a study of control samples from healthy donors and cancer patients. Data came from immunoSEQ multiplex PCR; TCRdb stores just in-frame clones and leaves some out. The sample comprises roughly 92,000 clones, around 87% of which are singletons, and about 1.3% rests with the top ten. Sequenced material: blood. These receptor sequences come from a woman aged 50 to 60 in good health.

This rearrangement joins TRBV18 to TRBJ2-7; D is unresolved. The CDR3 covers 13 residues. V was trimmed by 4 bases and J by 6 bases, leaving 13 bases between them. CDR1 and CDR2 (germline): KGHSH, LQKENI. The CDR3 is CASSQQPGLEQYF. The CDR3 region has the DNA TGTGCCAGCTCACAGCAGCCGGGCCTCGAGCAGTACTTC.

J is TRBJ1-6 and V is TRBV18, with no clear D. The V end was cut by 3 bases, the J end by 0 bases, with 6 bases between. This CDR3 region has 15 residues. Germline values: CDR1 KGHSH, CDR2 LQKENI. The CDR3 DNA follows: TGTGCCAGCTCACCTATCAGCTCCTATAATTCACCCCTCCACTTT. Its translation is CASSPISSYNSPLHF.

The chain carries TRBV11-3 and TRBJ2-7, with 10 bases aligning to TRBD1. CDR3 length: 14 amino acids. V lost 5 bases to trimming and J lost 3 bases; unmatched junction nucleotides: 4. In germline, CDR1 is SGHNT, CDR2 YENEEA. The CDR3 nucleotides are TGTGCCAGCAGCCCGGGGACAGGGGACTACGAGCAGTACTTC. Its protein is CASSPGTGDYEQYF.

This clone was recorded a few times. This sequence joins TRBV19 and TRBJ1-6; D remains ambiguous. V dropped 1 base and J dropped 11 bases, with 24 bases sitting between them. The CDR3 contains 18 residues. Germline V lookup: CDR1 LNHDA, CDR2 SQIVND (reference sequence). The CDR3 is CASSIGRGSSPNLAPLHF. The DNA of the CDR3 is TGTGCCAGTAGTATAGGGCGAGGTTCTTCCCCCAATTTGGCACCCCTCCACTTT.

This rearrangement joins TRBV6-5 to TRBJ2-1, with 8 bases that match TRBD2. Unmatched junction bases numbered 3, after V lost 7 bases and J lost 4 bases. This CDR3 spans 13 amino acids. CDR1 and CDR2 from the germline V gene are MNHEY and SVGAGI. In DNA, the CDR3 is TGTGCCAGCACCGGGACTAGTTACAATGAGCAGTTCTTC. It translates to CASTGTSYNEQFF.

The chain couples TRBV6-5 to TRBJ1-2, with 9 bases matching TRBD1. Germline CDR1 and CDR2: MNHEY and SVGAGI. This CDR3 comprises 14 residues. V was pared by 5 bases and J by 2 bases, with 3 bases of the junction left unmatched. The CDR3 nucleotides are TGTGCCAGCAGTCGGGACAGGGACAACTATGGCTACACCTTC. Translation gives CASSRDRDNYGYTF.

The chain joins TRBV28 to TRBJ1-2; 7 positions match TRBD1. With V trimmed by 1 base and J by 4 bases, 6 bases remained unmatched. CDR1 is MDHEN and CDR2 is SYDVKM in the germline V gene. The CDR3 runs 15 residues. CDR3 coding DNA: TGTGCCAGCAGTTTATCTTCGACAGGGTCCTATGGCTACACCTTC. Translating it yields CASSLSSTGSYGYTF.

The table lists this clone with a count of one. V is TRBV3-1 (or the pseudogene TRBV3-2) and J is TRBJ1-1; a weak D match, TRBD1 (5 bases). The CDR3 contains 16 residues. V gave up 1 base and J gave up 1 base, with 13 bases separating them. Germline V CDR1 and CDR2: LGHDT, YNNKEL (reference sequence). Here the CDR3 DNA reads TGTGCCAGCAGCCAAGCTTGGACACGGTCGAACACTGAAGCTTTCTTT. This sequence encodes CASSQAWTRSNTEAFF.

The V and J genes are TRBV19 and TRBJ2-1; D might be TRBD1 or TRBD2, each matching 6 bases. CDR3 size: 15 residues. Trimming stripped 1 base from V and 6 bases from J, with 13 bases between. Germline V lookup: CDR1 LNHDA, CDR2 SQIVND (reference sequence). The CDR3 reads CASSIGGADPNEQFF. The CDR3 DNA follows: TGTGCCAGTAGTATAGGGGGGGCAGACCCCAATGAGCAGTTCTTC.

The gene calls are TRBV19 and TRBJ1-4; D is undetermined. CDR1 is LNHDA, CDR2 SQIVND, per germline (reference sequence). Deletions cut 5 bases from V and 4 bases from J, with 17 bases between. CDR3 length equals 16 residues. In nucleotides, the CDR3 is TGTGCCAGTAGTCGACCTAGGACGGATTATAATGAAAAACTGTTTTTT. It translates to CASSRPRTDYNEKLFF.

CDR3 residues: CASIPGILGYGYTF. DNA of the CDR3: TGTGCCAGCATTCCGGGCATTTTGGGCTATGGCTACACCTTC. The rearrangement links TRBV27 to TRBJ1-2; D not resolved. Germline V gene sequence: CDR1 MNHEY, CDR2 SMNVEV (reference sequence). The CDR3 runs 14 residues. The V end was cut by 7 bases, the J end by 4 bases, with 16 bases between.

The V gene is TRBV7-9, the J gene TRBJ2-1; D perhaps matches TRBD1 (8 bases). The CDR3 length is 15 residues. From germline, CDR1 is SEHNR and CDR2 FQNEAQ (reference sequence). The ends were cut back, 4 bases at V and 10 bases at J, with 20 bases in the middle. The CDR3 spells CASSSTYRGGVEQFF. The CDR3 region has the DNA TGTGCCAGCAGCTCCACTTACAGGGGGGGGGTCGAGCAGTTCTTC.

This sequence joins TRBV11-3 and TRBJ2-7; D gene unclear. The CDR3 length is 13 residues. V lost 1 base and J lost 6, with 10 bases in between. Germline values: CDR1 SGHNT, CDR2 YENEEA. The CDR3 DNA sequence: TGTGCCAGCAGCTTAGGTATAGGGCGCGAGCAGTACTTC. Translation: CASSLGIGREQYF.

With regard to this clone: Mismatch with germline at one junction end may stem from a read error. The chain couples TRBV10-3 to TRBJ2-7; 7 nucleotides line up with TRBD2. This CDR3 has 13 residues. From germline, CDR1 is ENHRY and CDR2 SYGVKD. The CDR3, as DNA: TGTGCCAGGGCGCGGGAGCTCTCCGACGAGCAGTACTTC. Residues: CARARELSDEQYF.

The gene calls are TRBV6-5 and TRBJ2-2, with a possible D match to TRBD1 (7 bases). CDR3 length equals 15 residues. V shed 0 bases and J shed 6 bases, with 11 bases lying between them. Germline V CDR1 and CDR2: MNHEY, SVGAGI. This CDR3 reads CASSYSSRGAGELFF. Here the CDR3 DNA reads TGTGCCAGCAGTTACTCGTCCAGGGGGGCCGGGGAGCTGTTTTTT.

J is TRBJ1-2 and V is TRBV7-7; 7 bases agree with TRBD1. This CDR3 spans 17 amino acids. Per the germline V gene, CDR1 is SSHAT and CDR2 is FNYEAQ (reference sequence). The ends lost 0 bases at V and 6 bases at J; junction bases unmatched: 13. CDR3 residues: CASSLAGQCRLRDGYTF. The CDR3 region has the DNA TGTGCCAGCAGCTTAGCGGGACAGTGCCGTTTAAGGGATGGCTACACCTTC.

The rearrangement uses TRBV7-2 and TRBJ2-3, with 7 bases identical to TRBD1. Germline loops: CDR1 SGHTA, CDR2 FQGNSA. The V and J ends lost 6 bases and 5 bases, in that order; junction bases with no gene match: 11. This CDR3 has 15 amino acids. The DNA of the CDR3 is TGTGCCAGCAGTCGAGACAGGGCCTGGGAAGATACGCAGTATTTT. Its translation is CASSRDRAWEDTQYF.

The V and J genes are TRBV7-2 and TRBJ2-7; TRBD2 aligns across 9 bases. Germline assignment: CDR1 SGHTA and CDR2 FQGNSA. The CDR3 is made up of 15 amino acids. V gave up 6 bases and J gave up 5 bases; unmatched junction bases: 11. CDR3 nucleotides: TGTGCCAGCAGGAAAGGCGGGGGGGCCTACGACGAGCAGTACTTC. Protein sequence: CASRKGGGAYDEQYF. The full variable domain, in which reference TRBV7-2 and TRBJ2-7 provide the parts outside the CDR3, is GAGVSQSPSNKVTEKGKDVELRCDPISGHTALYWYRQSLGQGLEFLIYFQGNSAPDKSGLPSDRFSAERTGGSVSTLTIQRTQQEDSAVYLCASRKGGGAYDEQYFGPGTRLTVT.

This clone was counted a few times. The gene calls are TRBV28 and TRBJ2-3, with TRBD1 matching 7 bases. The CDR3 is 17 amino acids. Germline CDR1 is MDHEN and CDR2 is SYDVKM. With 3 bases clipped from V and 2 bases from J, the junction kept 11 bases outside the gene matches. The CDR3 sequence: CASSFEYGTALTDTQYF. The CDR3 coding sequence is TGTGCCAGCAGTTTCGAGTACGGGACAGCCCTCACAGATACGCAGTATTTT.

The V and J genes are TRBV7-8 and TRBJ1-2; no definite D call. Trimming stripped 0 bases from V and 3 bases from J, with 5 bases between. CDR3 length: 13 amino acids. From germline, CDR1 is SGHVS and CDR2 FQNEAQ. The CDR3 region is CASSLAADYGYTF. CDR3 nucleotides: TGTGCCAGCAGCTTAGCGGCGGACTATGGCTACACCTTC.

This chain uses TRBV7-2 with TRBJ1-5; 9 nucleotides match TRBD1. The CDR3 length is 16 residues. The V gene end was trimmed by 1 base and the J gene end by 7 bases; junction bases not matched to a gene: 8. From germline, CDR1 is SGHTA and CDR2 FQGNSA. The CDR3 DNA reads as TGTGCCAGCAGCTTAGGGAGGACAGGGGCTGGGCAGCCCCAGCATTTT. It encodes CASSLGRTGAGQPQHF.